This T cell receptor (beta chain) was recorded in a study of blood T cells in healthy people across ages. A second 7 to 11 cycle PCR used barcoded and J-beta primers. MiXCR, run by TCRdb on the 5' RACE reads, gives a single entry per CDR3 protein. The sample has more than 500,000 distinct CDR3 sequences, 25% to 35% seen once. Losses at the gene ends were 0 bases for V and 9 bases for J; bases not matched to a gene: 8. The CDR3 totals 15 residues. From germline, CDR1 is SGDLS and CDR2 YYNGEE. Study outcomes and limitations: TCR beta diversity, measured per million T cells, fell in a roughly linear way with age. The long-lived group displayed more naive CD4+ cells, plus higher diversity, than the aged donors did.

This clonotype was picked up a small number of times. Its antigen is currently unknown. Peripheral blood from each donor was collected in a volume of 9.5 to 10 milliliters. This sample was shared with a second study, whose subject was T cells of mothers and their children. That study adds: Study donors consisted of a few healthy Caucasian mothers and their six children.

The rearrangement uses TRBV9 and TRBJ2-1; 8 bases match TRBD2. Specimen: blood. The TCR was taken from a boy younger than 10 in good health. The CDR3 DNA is TGTGCCAGCAGCGTAGTTATTAGCGGGGCGAGTGAGCAGTTCTTC. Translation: CASSVVISGASEQFF.